These 5 T cell receptor beta chains originate from one sample sequenced in a study of blood T cell repertoires in COVID-19. Sequencing used immunoSEQ multiplex PCR; TCRdb keeps in-frame clones, though not all of them. This sample has 150,000 to 200,000 clones, with 70% to 85% found just once. The sample was peripheral blood. The receptors stem from an elderly woman with acute or convalescent COVID-19.

The chain links TRBV6-4 to TRBJ1-2, with D perhaps TRBD1 (6 bases). CDR1 and CDR2 (germline): MRHNA, SNTAGT. There are 15 residues in the CDR3. The V end was cut by 0 bases, the J end by 5 bases, with 13 bases between. This CDR3 reads CASSDSGAPVYGYTF. As DNA, the CDR3 is TGTGCCAGCAGTGACTCGGGGGCCCCCGTTTATGGCTACACCTTC.

V is TRBV5-4 and J is TRBJ2-3; the D gene is possibly TRBD2 (6 bases). Germline V CDR1 and CDR2: SGHNT, YYREEE (reference sequence). Trimming removed 2 bases at V and 1 base at J, with 11 bases between. This CDR3 is built from 15 residues. In DNA, the CDR3 is TGTGCCAGCAGCTTAAGGGCGGGGCGCACAGATACGCAGTATTTT. It is translated as CASSLRAGRTDTQYF.

The genes are TRBV12-5 and TRBJ2-2; a possible D gene is TRBD2 (6 bases). V was trimmed by 1 base and J by 9 bases, leaving 15 bases between them. Germline lookup yields CDR1 LGHNT and CDR2 FRNRAP. The CDR3 sequence is 15 residues long. The CDR3 is CASGLGEEGHRELFF. DNA for the CDR3: TGTGCTAGTGGTTTGGGGGAGGAGGGGCACCGGGAGCTGTTTTTT.

The rearrangement joins TRBV29-1 to TRBJ1-5, with TRBD1 as a possible D gene (5 bases). V dropped 7 bases and J dropped 5 bases, with 12 bases sitting between them. Germline lookup yields CDR1 SQVTM and CDR2 ANQGSEA. This CDR3 is built from 12 residues. The CDR3, as DNA: TGCAGCGCCGGGGGATCGGATCAGCCCCAGCATTTT. Amino acid sequence: CSAGGSDQPQHF.

The chain couples TRBV9 to TRBJ2-5; 15 nucleotides line up with TRBD2. CDR1 is SGDLS, CDR2 YYNGEE, per germline. Trimming at V came to 1 base and at J to 4 bases, leaving 5 bases not matched to a gene. The CDR3 consists of 17 residues. CDR3 bases: TGTGCCAGCAGCGTATTGGGGACTAGCGGGGGGAGAGAGACCCAGTACTTC. Translated: CASSVLGTSGGRETQYF.